These 6 T cell receptor beta chains were all obtained from the same sample, sequenced in a study of CD8+CD57+ T cells in acquired aplastic anemia. TCR beta VDJ and CDR3 were profiled, and genomic DNA was the template. One entry per CDR3 protein, called by TCRdb with MiXCR from the reads. The sample lists some 220,000 distinct CDR3 sequences; roughly 33% were seen once. Sequences were obtained from sorted CD4+, CD8+, or CD8+CD57+ T cells (not recorded which) from PBMCs. Source of these receptors: a human donor in good health, serving as a control.

The chain recombines TRBV10-3 with TRBJ2-7; maybe TRBD2 (5 bases). The CDR3 has 13 residues. CDR1 is ENHRY and CDR2 is SYGVKD in the germline V gene. The V end was cut by 10 bases, the J end by 3 bases, with 16 bases between. CDR3 sequence: CATEDGRDYEQYF. CDR3 sequence (DNA): TGTGCCACAGAGGACGGTCGGGACTACGAGCAGTACTTC.

This clonotype was picked up many times. Likely a read error: the CDR3 ends without its conserved phenylalanine or tryptophan. It is unclear where the CDR3 begins or ends on the DNA, so no DNA is shown, and the CDR3 is as TCRdb lists it. This chain links TRBV20-1 with TRBJ2-7; TRBD1, the table's D call, lacks a check against the DNA. From germline, CDR1 is DFQATT and CDR2 SNEGSKA (reference sequence). From its first to its last residue, the CDR3 has 11 amino acids. CDR3 loop: CSARSGDTELI.

In this sample, this clonotype turned up many times. The CDR3 sequence: CASSPTGGNEQFF. In DNA, the CDR3 is TGTGCCAGCAGTCCGACAGGGGGCAATGAGCAGTTCTTC. This chain uses TRBV11-1 with TRBJ2-1; 9 bases map to TRBD1. This CDR3 comprises 13 residues. J gave up 6 bases and V 6 bases, and 3 bases lay outside the gene matches. Per the germline V gene, CDR1 is SGHAT and CDR2 is FQDESV (reference sequence).

As regards this clonotype: A much larger clone differs from this one at a single base, so this may be a read error. V gene TRBV5-6 combines with J gene TRBJ1-2, with 8 nucleotides matching TRBD1. The CDR3 loop spans 14 amino acids. Germline V gene lookup returns CDR1 SGHDT and CDR2 YYEEEE. Here the CDR3 DNA reads TGTGCCTGCAGGCCCGTCTCGGGGACAGGTGGCTACACCTTC. It is translated as CACRPVSGTGGYTF.

In this sample, this clonotype turned up many times. This chain connects TRBV2 to TRBJ2-7; D call uncertain. From germline, CDR1 is SNHLY and CDR2 FYNNEI. This CDR3 is 12 amino acids long. The V and J ends lost 6 bases and 4 bases respectively, with 10 bases between them. CDR3 loop: CASRALRYEQYF. CDR3 nucleotide sequence: TGTGCCAGCAGGGCCTTACGGTACGAGCAGTACTTC. The whole variable domain, filled in from reference TRBV2 and TRBJ2-7, reads EPEVTQTPSHQVTQMGQEVILRCVPISNHLYFYWYRQILGQKVEFLVSFYNNEISEKSEIFDDQFSVERPDGSNFTLKIRSTKLEDSAMYFCASRALRYEQYFGPGTRLTVT.

This chain joins TRBV3-1 and TRBJ2-1, with D hard to call. Per germline, CDR1 LGHDT and CDR2 YNNKEL (reference sequence). The CDR3 covers 11 residues. The V and J ends lost 2 bases and 8 bases respectively, with 4 bases between them. The CDR3 DNA follows: TGTGCCAGCAGCCAATCTGATGAGCAGTTCTTC. Its protein is CASSQSDEQFF.